The 17 T cell receptor beta chains below all came from one sample that was sequenced in a study of blood T cell repertoires in COVID-19. This table comes from immunoSEQ multiplex PCR, and its TCRdb copy is limited to in-frame clones, with some not included. Altogether hundreds of thousands of clones are present, 90% being singletons, with the ten largest covering approximately 4%. The sample comprised PBMCs or T cells enriched from blood (not recorded which). The receptors originated from a woman under 30 with acute COVID-19.

The chain is built from TRBV14 and TRBJ1-6; 11 bases match TRBD1. CDR3 length equals 15 residues. With V trimmed by 2 bases and J by 10 bases, 4 bases remained unmatched. Germline V gene data show CDR1 as SGHDN and CDR2 as FVKESK. DNA for the CDR3: TGTGCCAGCAGCCAAAGGGGGACAGGGGGATCACCCCTCCACTTT. Translated, it gives CASSQRGTGGSPLHF.

This chain uses TRBV13 with TRBJ2-5, with 7 bases identical to TRBD2. CDR3 length equals 12 residues. V shed 8 bases, J shed 8 bases, and the junction held 8 bases outside the gene matches. Per the germline V gene, CDR1 is PRHDT and CDR2 is FYEKMQ (reference sequence). The CDR3: CASFRTGGTQYF. In nucleotides, the CDR3 is TGTGCCAGCTTCAGGACGGGAGGTACCCAGTACTTC.

V is TRBV28 and J is TRBJ1-1, with TRBD1 identical over 7 bases. The CDR3 spans 14 residues. The J segment lost 6 bases and the V segment lost 5 bases, leaving 9 bases of the junction unmatched. Germline V gene lookup returns CDR1 MDHEN and CDR2 SYDVKM. CDR3 nucleotides: TGTGCCAGCAGTCTGGGTGACAGGGCAGCTGAAGCTTTCTTT. Encoded protein: CASSLGDRAAEAFF.

The chain is built from TRBV9 and TRBJ2-7; TRBD2 agrees at 12 bases. Trimming removed 0 bases from V and 3 bases from J; junction bases left unmatched: 19. This CDR3 region has 21 residues. Germline CDR1 and CDR2: SGDLS and YYNGEE. The CDR3 nucleotides are TGTGCCAGCAGCGTAGCAGAGAGGACTGGACTAGCGGGAAGTGTTTGCTACGAGCAGTACTTC. Its protein product is CASSVAERTGLAGSVCYEQYF.

The chain has TRBV2 and TRBJ1-5; D is perhaps TRBD1 (6 bases). CDR3 size: 15 residues. The V end was cut by 4 bases, the J end by 2 bases, with 12 bases between. Per the germline V gene, CDR1 is SNHLY and CDR2 is FYNNEI. The CDR3 DNA reads TGTGCCAGCAGTGCAGGACAGACGGGCAATCAGCCCCAGCATTTT. This sequence encodes CASSAGQTGNQPQHF.

The V call is TRBV9, the J call TRBJ2-7, with TRBD2 identical over 7 bases. Trimming removed 3 bases from V and 5 bases from J; junction bases left unmatched: 5. The CDR3 is made up of 13 amino acids. CDR1 is SGDLS and CDR2 is YYNGEE in the germline V gene. CDR3 amino acids: CASSAGGFDEQYF. In DNA form, the CDR3 reads TGTGCCAGCAGCGCGGGGGGATTTGACGAGCAGTACTTC.

CDR3 in amino acids: CASSLPGGAQYF. The CDR3 DNA follows: TGTGCCAGCAGTTTACCGGGAGGGGCGCAGTATTTT. This chain joins TRBV28 and TRBJ2-3; 8 bases match TRBD2. The CDR3 covers 12 residues. The V segment lost 2 bases and the J segment 10 bases; nucleotides outside the gene matches: 2. Germline-derived CDR1 and CDR2 are MDHEN and SYDVKM. Supplemented by reference TRBV28 and TRBJ2-3, the full variable domain reads DVKVTQSSRYLVKRTGEKVFLECVQDMDHENMFWYRQDPGLGLRLIYFSYDVKMKEKGDIPEGYSVSREKKERFSLILESASTNQTSMYLCASSLPGGAQYFGPGTRLTVL.

The chain uses TRBV5-4 and TRBJ1-4; D perhaps matches TRBD1 (5 bases). Trimming pared 0 bases from V and 0 bases from J, leaving 15 bases between. The germline gives CDR1 SGHNT, CDR2 YYREEE (reference sequence). This CDR3 has 18 residues. The CDR3 reads CASSLGGRASATNEKLFF. The CDR3 DNA sequence: TGTGCCAGCAGCTTGGGAGGCAGGGCCTCTGCAACTAATGAAAAACTGTTTTTT. Full variable domain (outside the CDR3, taken from reference TRBV5-4 and TRBJ1-4): ETGVTQSPTHLIKTRGQQVTLRCSSQSGHNTVSWYQQALGQGPQFIFQYYREEENGRGNFPPRFSGLQFPNYSSELNVNALELDDSALYLCASSLGGRASATNEKLFFGSGTQLSVL.

V usage is TRBV11-2 and J usage is TRBJ1-1; TRBD1 aligns across 7 bases. Per germline, CDR1 SGHAT and CDR2 FQNNGV. V dropped 3 bases and J dropped 6; count of bases not matched to a gene: 1. The CDR3 contains 12 residues. The DNA for the CDR3 is TGTGCCAGCAGCTTTGGGACAGCTGAAGCTTTCTTT. It specifies CASSFGTAEAFF.

The chain couples TRBV3-1 (or the pseudogene TRBV3-2) to TRBJ2-1; D uncertain. Germline CDR1 LGHDT, CDR2 YNNKEL (reference sequence). V lost 1 base, J lost 3 bases, and 13 bases lay in between. This CDR3 is built from 16 residues. DNA of the CDR3: TGTGCCAGCAGCCAAGGGCGAGGAGATTACTACAATGAGCAGTTCTTC. This encodes CASSQGRGDYYNEQFF.

V is TRBV6-1 and J is TRBJ2-2; D perhaps matches TRBD2 (6 bases). The CDR3 contains 15 residues. V was shortened by 0 bases and J by 6 bases, with 11 bases between the two germline ends. Germline V CDR1 and CDR2: MNHNS, SASEGT. The CDR3 DNA reads TGTGCCAGCAGTGAAGCCGGGAGAGGGGCCGGGGAGCTGTTTTTT. It codes for CASSEAGRGAGELFF.

V and J are TRBV7-9 and TRBJ1-2; 7 bases align to TRBD1. Germline loops: CDR1 SEHNR, CDR2 FQNEAQ (reference sequence). This CDR3 is 15 amino acids long. Trimming at V came to 3 bases and at J to 8 bases, leaving 12 bases not matched to a gene. In DNA, the CDR3 is TGTGCCAGCAGCTTCGGTTTTAGGGGGCGCGAAGGCTACACCTTC. This sequence encodes CASSFGFRGREGYTF.

The V gene is TRBV7-3, the J gene TRBJ2-5, with 7 bases fitting TRBD1. The CDR3 contains 16 residues. Germline CDR1 reads SGHTA; CDR2 reads FQGTGA. V was clipped by 4 bases and J by 5 bases; unmatched bases: 13. The CDR3 nucleotides are TGTGCCAGCAGCTCGGGACAGTCGGGACGCCTGGAGACCCAGTACTTC. This encodes CASSSGQSGRLETQYF.

The genes are TRBV29-1 and TRBJ1-2, with 7 bases aligning to TRBD1. CDR3 size: 15 residues. V shed 5 bases and J 5 bases; nucleotides not matched to a gene: 14. The germline CDR1 and CDR2 sequences are SQVTM and ANQGSEA. The CDR3 bases are TGCAGCGTTCCCGTATTGGAGGGACAGCGATATGGCTACACCTTC. Translated, it gives CSVPVLEGQRYGYTF. Full variable domain (outside the CDR3, taken from reference TRBV29-1 and TRBJ1-2): SAVISQKPSRDICQRGTSLTIQCQVDSQVTMMFWYRQQPGQSLTLIATANQGSEATYESGFVIDKFPISRPNLTFSTLTVSNMSPEDSSIYLCSVPVLEGQRYGYTFGSGTRLTVV.

The chain recombines TRBV30 with TRBJ1-1; 10 bases fit TRBD1. The J segment lost 5 bases and the V segment lost 5 bases, leaving 2 bases of the junction unmatched. The CDR3 loop spans 12 amino acids. CDR1 and CDR2 from the germline V gene are GTSNPN and SVGIG (reference sequence). The CDR3 sequence: CAWGGQGTEAFF. The CDR3, as DNA: TGTGCCTGGGGGGGACAGGGGACTGAAGCTTTCTTT.

This chain connects TRBV21-1 to TRBJ1-2. TRBV21-1 is shown as a pseudogene. This CDR3 spans 13 amino acids. Here the CDR3 DNA reads TGTGCCAGCAGCAAAGGAGGAGTGCACGGCTACACCTTC. Residues: CASSKGGVHGYTF.

The chain employs TRBV4-1 and TRBJ2-1, with 11 bases fitting TRBD2. V lost 3 bases, J lost 3 bases, and 7 bases stayed unmatched. This CDR3 contains 17 residues. From germline, CDR1 is MGHRA and CDR2 YSYEKL. The CDR3 DNA reads TGCGCCAGCAGCCACATTAGCGGGAGGGCCCTCTACAATGAGCAGTTCTTC. Its protein product is CASSHISGRALYNEQFF.